This TCR beta chain derives from a study of T cell responses to AZD1222 COVID-19 vaccine. Produced via immunoSEQ multiplex PCR; TCRdb's table is partial and in-frame only. Of roughly 70,000 clones listed, about 88% were seen once; the top ten hold 9.3%. Trimming pared 5 bases from V and 1 base from J, leaving 29 bases between. There are 21 residues in the CDR3. The germline V gene has CDR1 SGHTA and CDR2 FQGTGA. The chain employs TRBV7-3 and TRBJ2-2; possible D gene TRBD2, 5 bases. The TCR comes from an adult who received the AZD1222 COVID-19 vaccine. The source was peripheral blood, collected 28 days after the second AZD1222 dose. The CDR3 loop reads CASSDDPPGPKFEGNTGELFF. The DNA for the CDR3 is TGTGCCAGCAGCGACGACCCTCCGGGTCCAAAATTTGAGGGGAACACCGGGGAGCTGTTTTTT.